The clone carrying this TCR beta chain is judged medium-sized. Its antigen is unidentified. The study built sorted libraries from more than 900,000 CD4+ or CD8+ T cells. The making of cDNA relied on 5'RACE with 10-nucleotide random UMIs. Each CDR3 protein is one row after TCRdb ran MiXCR on the 5' RACE reads. The sample records roughly 10,000 distinct CDR3 sequences, about 21% being singletons. This record belongs to a study of neurological immune-mediated disorders. General study results and limits: Among expanded clones, no CDR3 amino acid sequences were shared across subjects, a pattern suggesting private repertoires in all groups.

The V end was cut by 0 bases, the J end by 7 bases, with 6 bases between. The CDR3 length is 13 residues. The V gene's germline CDR1 is MNHEY and CDR2 SVGAGI. The source material was CD8+ T cells from blood. The receptor was isolated from a woman aged 55-69 years with HTLV-1-associated myelopathy (HAM/TSP). The chain carries TRBV6-5 and TRBJ2-2; D is undetermined. The CDR3 is CASSYSIYGELFF. DNA of the CDR3: TGTGCCAGCAGTTACTCGATATACGGGGAGCTGTTTTTT.